This T cell receptor beta chain was captured in a study of T cells in Graves' hyperthyroidism and ophthalmopathy. Germline lookup yields CDR1 PRHDT and CDR2 FYEKMQ (reference sequence). V lost 5 bases, J lost 4 bases, and 11 bases stayed unmatched. There are 16 residues in the CDR3. Study-wide results and caveats: Blood samples included most of the expanded thyroid clonotypes exceeding 0.001.

This clonotype showed up many times. Its antigen is unidentified. Authors of the study amplified TCR beta CDR3 regions from RNA transcripts. During a first-round RT-PCR of the TCR CDR3, the HTBI primer set was used. TCRdb ran MiXCR on the multiplex PCR reads and lists one entry per CDR3 protein. The data contain about 480,000 distinct CDR3 sequences, over 13% of them singletons. This chain links TRBV13 with TRBJ2-1; 7 nucleotides agree with TRBD2. The receptor's source is a woman in her late teens or twenties with Graves' hyperthyroidism. Specimen: blood. Written as DNA, the CDR3 is TGTGCCAGCAGCCCAGATTCTAGCGGCCCGTACAATGAGCAGTTCTTC. Protein sequence: CASSPDSSGPYNEQFF.